Below are 6 T cell receptor beta chains sequenced from a single sample in a study of T cell responses to AZD1222 COVID-19 vaccine. TCRdb keeps only in-frame clones here, not all; method: immunoSEQ multiplex PCR. The sample holds about 120,000 clones, 75% to 95% seen once. Sequencing used peripheral blood, obtained on day 0 of AZD1222 vaccination. Receptor source: an adult in good health.

This clone was observed a single time. The rearrangement joins TRBV5-1 to TRBJ1-3, with 7 bases aligning to TRBD1. CDR3 length: 15 residues. After removal of 3 bases from V and 3 bases from J, the junction contained 6 bases not matched to a gene. The germline V gene has CDR1 SGHRS and CDR2 YFSETQ. The chain's CDR3 is CASSYQGGFGNTIYF. For the CDR3, the DNA is TGCGCCAGCAGCTACCAGGGGGGATTTGGAAACACCATATATTTT.

The rearrangement links TRBV7-8 to TRBJ1-3; D is unclear. The CDR3 extends over 15 amino acids. CDR1 and CDR2 from the germline V gene are SGHVS and FQNEAQ. Deletions cut 0 bases from V and 4 bases from J, with 10 bases between. In DNA form, the CDR3 reads TGTGCCAGCAGCTTAGCGGCGAATCCGGGAAACACCATATATTTT. This sequence encodes CASSLAANPGNTIYF.

This chain links TRBV6-5 with TRBJ1-1, with 7 bases that match TRBD1. V shed 5 bases and J 3 bases; nucleotides not matched to a gene: 6. Germline loops: CDR1 MNHEY, CDR2 SVGAGI. This CDR3 contains 14 residues. In DNA form, the CDR3 reads TGTGCCAGCAGTCTTAGGGGGCTGTACACTGAAGCTTTCTTT. It specifies CASSLRGLYTEAFF.

This rearrangement joins TRBV16 to TRBJ1-2, with D tentatively TRBD1 (5 bases). Germline V gene data show CDR1 as KGHSY and CDR2 as FQNENV. The CDR3 loop spans 16 amino acids. The V gene lost 8 bases and the J gene lost 0 bases, with 19 bases spanning the gap. CDR3 nucleotide sequence: TGTGCCAGCCTGGTCGGTCGGGCAGGGCCTAACTATGGCTACACCTTC. Translation: CASLVGRAGPNYGYTF.

The rearrangement uses TRBV4-2 and TRBJ1-2; D may be TRBD1 (5 bases). From germline, CDR1 is LGHNA and CDR2 YNFKEQ. The CDR3 contains 14 residues. V was cut by 0 bases and J by 8 bases, with 13 bases left in between. The CDR3 region has the DNA TGTGCCAGCAGCCAAGAGGTTGGCAGGGACGGCTACACCTTC. Protein product: CASSQEVGRDGYTF.

On this clone itself: Other DNA sequences in this sample translate to the same CDR3. This rearrangement joins TRBV27 to TRBJ2-2; no clear D gene. The germline V and J ends were trimmed by 2 bases and 2 bases, with 6 bases remaining between them. The germline CDR1 and CDR2 sequences are MNHEY and SMNVEV (reference sequence). There are 14 residues in the CDR3. The CDR3 protein is CASSLQANTGELFF. The CDR3 DNA is TGTGCCAGCAGTTTACAGGCCAACACCGGGGAGCTGTTTTTT.